The sequence of this T cell receptor beta chain was determined in a study of OX40 agonist ivuxolimab in advanced cancers. Overall study: A history of anti-PD-1, anti-PD-L1 or anti-CTLA-4 therapy was acceptable, and 40% had some.

The study's findings and limits: Those patients achieving a partial response at 0.1-3.0 mg/kg showed among the lowest clonal expansion.

Clones were sequenced by immunoSEQ multiplex PCR, and TCRdb holds only the in-frame ones, with some missing. The profile shows some 54,000 clones, roughly 81% of them singletons. Regarding this clone: The antigen is unknown.

CDR1 and CDR2 (germline): LNHDA, SQIVND (reference sequence). The CDR3 runs to 16 residues. Trimming removed 0 bases at V and 1 base at J, with 12 bases between. It was autoimmune disease history or systemic immunosuppression that excluded patients. Sequences were derived from CD4+ or CD8+ T cells sorted from blood, sampled in a trial of the OX40 agonist ivuxolimab. The clonotype originates from an adult with an advanced solid tumor such as melanoma, head and neck, liver or kidney cancer. The chain combines TRBV19 with TRBJ2-5; TRBD1 might be the D (6 bases). The CDR3 coding sequence is TGTGCCAGTAGTATAGATAAAGAGACAGGCCAAGAGACCCAGTACTTC. Protein sequence: CASSIDKETGQETQYF.